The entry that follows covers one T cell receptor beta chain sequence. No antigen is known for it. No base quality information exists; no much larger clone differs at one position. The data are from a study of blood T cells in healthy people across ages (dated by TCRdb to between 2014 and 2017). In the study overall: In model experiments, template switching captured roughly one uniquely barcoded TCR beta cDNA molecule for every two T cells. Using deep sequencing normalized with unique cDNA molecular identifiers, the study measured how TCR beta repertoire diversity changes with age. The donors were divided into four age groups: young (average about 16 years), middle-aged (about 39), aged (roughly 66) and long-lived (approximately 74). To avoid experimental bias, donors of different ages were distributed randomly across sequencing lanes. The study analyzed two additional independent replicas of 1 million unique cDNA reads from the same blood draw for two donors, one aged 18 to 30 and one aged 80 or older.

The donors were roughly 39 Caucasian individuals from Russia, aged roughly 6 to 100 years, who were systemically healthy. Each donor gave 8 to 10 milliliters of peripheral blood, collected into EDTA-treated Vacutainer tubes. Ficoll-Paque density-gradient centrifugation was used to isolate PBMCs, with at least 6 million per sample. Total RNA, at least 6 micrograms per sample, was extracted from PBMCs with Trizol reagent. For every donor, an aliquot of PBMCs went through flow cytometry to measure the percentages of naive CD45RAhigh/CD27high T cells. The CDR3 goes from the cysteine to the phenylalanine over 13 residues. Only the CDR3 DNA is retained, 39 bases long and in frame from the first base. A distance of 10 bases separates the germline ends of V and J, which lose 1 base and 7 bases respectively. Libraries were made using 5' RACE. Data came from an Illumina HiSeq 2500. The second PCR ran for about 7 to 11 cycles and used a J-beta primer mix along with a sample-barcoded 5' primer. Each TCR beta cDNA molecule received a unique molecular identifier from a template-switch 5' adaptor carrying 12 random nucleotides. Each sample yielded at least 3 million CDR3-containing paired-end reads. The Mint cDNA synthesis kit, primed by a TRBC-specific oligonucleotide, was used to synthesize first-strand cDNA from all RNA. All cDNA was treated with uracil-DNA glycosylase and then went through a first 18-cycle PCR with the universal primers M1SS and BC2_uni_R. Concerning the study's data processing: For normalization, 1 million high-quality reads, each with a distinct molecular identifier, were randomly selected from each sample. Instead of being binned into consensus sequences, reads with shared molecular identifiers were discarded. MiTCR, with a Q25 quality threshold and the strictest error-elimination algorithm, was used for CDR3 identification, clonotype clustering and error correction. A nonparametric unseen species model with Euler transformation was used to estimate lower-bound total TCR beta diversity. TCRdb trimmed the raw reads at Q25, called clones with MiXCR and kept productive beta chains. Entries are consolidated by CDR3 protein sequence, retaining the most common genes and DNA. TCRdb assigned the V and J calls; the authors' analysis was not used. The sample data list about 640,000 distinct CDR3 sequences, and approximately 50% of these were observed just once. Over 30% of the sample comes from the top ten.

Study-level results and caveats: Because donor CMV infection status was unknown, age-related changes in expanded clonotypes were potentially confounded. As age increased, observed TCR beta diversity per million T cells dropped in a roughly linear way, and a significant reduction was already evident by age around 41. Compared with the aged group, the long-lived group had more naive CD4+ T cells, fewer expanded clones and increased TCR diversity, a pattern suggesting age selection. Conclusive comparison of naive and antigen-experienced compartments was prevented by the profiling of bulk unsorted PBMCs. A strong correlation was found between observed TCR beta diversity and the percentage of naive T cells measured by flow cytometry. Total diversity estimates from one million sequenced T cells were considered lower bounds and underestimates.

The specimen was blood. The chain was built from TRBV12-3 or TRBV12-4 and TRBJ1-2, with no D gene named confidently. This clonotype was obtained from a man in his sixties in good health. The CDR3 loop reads CASSLGPRIGYTF. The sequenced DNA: TGTGCCAGCAGTTTAGGGCCCCGTATTGGCTACACCTTC.